One sample yielded the 29 T cell receptor beta chains listed below, sequenced in a study of T cells in Graves' hyperthyroidism and ophthalmopathy. The investigators amplified TCR beta CDR3 regions from RNA transcripts. The study used the HTBI primer set for a first-round RT-PCR of the TCR CDR3. TCRdb independently ran MiXCR on the multiplex PCR reads; one entry per CDR3 protein. The sample yields 650,000 to 800,000 distinct CDR3 sequences, just under 45% seen once. Sequencing was performed on peripheral blood or thyroid tissue (not recorded which). The receptors were sampled from an adult man with Graves' disease, either hyperthyroidism or ophthalmopathy (not recorded which).

A note on this clonotype: A read error may account for a junction end that differs from germline. This chain links TRBV24-1 with TRBJ1-1; D uncertain. Germline V gene lookup returns CDR1 KGHDR and CDR2 SFDVKD. The CDR3 covers 15 residues. The CDR3 protein is CASSLVVGHPEGAFF. The CDR3 bases are TGCGCCAGCAGCTTGGTGGTTGGGCACCCCGAGGGAGCTTTCTTT.

In DNA form, the CDR3 reads TGTGCCAGCAGTTACTCGAGGGGAGTCAACGCTGAAGCTTTCTTT. This gives the protein CASSYSRGVNAEAFF. This chain links TRBV2 with TRBJ1-1, with a possible D match to TRBD1 (5 bases). Trimming pared 5 bases from V and 6 bases from J, leaving 19 bases between. The germline gives CDR1 SNHLY, CDR2 FYNNEI. CDR3 length: 15 residues.

This rearrangement joins TRBV7-6 to TRBJ1-3; D is unclear. The CDR3 has 16 residues. Trimming took 0 bases from V and 0 from J, leaving 9 bases between them. The germline CDR1 and CDR2 sequences are SGHVS and FNYEAQ. CDR3 loop: CASSLAGPNSGNTIYF. CDR3 in DNA: TGTGCCAGCAGCTTAGCAGGGCCGAACTCTGGAAACACCATATATTTT.

The chain uses TRBV2 and TRBJ1-6; 8 bases are shared with TRBD1. CDR3 length equals 14 residues. CDR1 and CDR2 from the germline V gene are SNHLY and FYNNEI. J lost 7 bases, V lost 6 bases, and 5 bases had no gene match. For the CDR3, the DNA is TGTGCCAGCAGGATGCAGGGGGCCAATTCACCCCTCCACTTT. Protein: CASRMQGANSPLHF.

This clonotype occurred many times. The V gene is TRBV29-1, the J gene TRBJ1-3, with D unresolved. The V end was cut by 7 bases, the J end by 3 bases, with 7 bases between. The CDR3 length is 11 residues. Germline V gene sequence: CDR1 SQVTM, CDR2 ANQGSEA. The CDR3 DNA sequence: TGCAGCGGACGCATTGGAAACACCATATATTTT. Its translation is CSGRIGNTIYF. Together with reference TRBV29-1 and TRBJ1-3, the CDR3 gives the full variable domain: SAVISQKPSRDICQRGTSLTIQCQVDSQVTMMFWYRQQPGQSLTLIATANQGSEATYESGFVIDKFPISRPNLTFSTLTVSNMSPEDSSIYLCSGRIGNTIYFGEGSWLTVV.

The J gene is TRBJ2-7, the V gene TRBV5-1; tentative D call: TRBD1 (5 bases). Germline CDR1 reads SGHRS; CDR2 reads YFSETQ. The ends were cut back, 0 bases at V and 1 base at J, with 11 bases in the middle. CDR3 length: 15 residues. The CDR3 region is CASSLDGAASYEQYF. In nucleotides, the CDR3 is TGCGCCAGCAGCTTGGATGGGGCAGCTTCCTACGAGCAGTACTTC.

The V and J genes are TRBV7-9 and TRBJ1-1; D uncertain. Germline V CDR1 and CDR2: SEHNR, FQNEAQ (reference sequence). This CDR3 comprises 14 residues. V lost 5 bases and J lost 1, with 11 bases in between. The CDR3 here is CASSPLVANTEAFF. In nucleotides, the CDR3 is TGTGCCAGCAGCCCTCTGGTAGCGAACACTGAAGCTTTCTTT.

The chain is built from TRBV6-4 and TRBJ2-6; D is unresolved. The V gene's germline CDR1 is MRHNA and CDR2 SNTAGT. The CDR3 length is 13 residues. V gave up 2 bases and J gave up 10 bases, with 9 bases separating them. CDR3 protein: CASSDDGANVLTF. CDR3 coding DNA: TGTGCCAGCAGTGACGACGGAGCTAACGTCCTGACTTTC.

This clonotype was counted only a few times. This sequence may be a read error, since a much larger clone differs from it by one base. The chain carries TRBV10-3 and TRBJ1-4, with TRBD1 identical over 8 bases. CDR3 length equals 13 residues. The germline gives CDR1 ENHRY, CDR2 SYGVKD. Germline trimming cut 6 bases from V and 13 bases from J; bases unmatched to any gene: 10. The CDR3 coding sequence is TGTGCCATCAGCAGGGGGCTAACAAGCGGACTGTTTTTT. It translates to CAISRGLTSGLFF.

The J gene is TRBJ2-6, the V gene TRBV9; tentative D call: TRBD1 (7 bases). Germline V gene lookup returns CDR1 SGDLS and CDR2 YYNGEE. Trimming removed 0 bases from V and 4 bases from J, with 14 bases in between. This CDR3 comprises 17 residues. The CDR3 region has the DNA TGTGCCAGCAGCGTAGGCAGGGGGGTTCTAGGGGCCAACGTCCTGACTTTC. Amino acids: CASSVGRGVLGANVLTF.

The table lists this clonotype with many counts. The rearrangement uses TRBV7-8 and TRBJ2-5, with 12 bases that match TRBD2. CDR3 length equals 16 residues. CDR1 is SGHVS and CDR2 is FQNEAQ in the germline V gene. V shed 5 bases and J 5 bases; nucleotides not matched to a gene: 9. CDR3 nucleotides: TGTGCCAGCAGCCCAGGACTAGCGGGAAGTCAGGAGACCCAGTACTTC. This gives the protein CASSPGLAGSQETQYF. Based on the CDR3 plus reference TRBV7-8 and TRBJ2-5, the full variable domain is GAGVSQSPRYKVAKRGQDVALRCDPISGHVSLFWYQQALGQGPEFLTYFQNEAQLDKSGLPSDRFFAERPEGSVSTLKIQRTQQEDSAVYLCASSPGLAGSQETQYFGPGTRLLVL.

This clonotype has a handful of counts. This chain joins TRBV6-2 or TRBV6-3 and TRBJ2-7; no clear D gene. Germline CDR1 MNHEY, CDR2 SVGEGT. The CDR3 runs to 10 residues. V was clipped by 8 bases and J by 6 bases, with 8 bases between them. The CDR3 nucleotides are TGTGCCAGCGCCGACACCGAGCAGTACTTC. It is translated as CASADTEQYF.

The rearrangement uses TRBV5-1 and TRBJ1-6; 12 positions match TRBD1. Trimming took 2 bases from V and 9 from J; bases not matched to a gene: 12. The length of the CDR3 is 18 residues. Germline loops: CDR1 SGHRS, CDR2 YFSETQ. The CDR3 is CASSFTTRGQGAVSPLHF. The CDR3 bases are TGCGCCAGCAGCTTTACGACCCGGGGACAGGGGGCAGTTTCACCCCTCCACTTT.

This chain connects TRBV7-2 to TRBJ2-7, with 7 bases fitting TRBD1. The J segment lost 7 bases and the V segment lost 7 bases, leaving 10 bases of the junction unmatched. Germline V lookup: CDR1 SGHTA, CDR2 FQGNSA. The CDR3 is made up of 13 amino acids. CDR3 nucleotide sequence: TGTGCCAGCAAGGGGGCCCGCTCTACGGAGCAGTACTTC. It translates to CASKGARSTEQYF.

V gene TRBV20-1 combines with J gene TRBJ2-7, with 8 bases fitting TRBD1. The germline V gene encodes CDR1 DFQATT and CDR2 SNEGSKA (reference sequence). CDR3 length equals 15 residues. V lost 0 bases to trimming and J lost 7 bases; unmatched junction nucleotides: 11. The CDR3 spells CSARDSRTGLPEQYF. The CDR3 nucleotides read TGCAGTGCTAGAGATTCCCGGACAGGGTTGCCTGAGCAGTACTTC.

For this clonotype: A junction end diverges from the germline sequence, so it may reflect a read error. The chain has TRBV7-9 and TRBJ2-7; 8 bases are shared with TRBD1. Germline assignment: CDR1 SEHNR and CDR2 FQNEAQ (reference sequence). The CDR3 has 11 residues. For the CDR3, the DNA is TGTGCCAGCAGCGAGACAGGGGACCTGTCCTTC. This gives the protein CASSETGDLSF.

This clonotype was seen only a few times. J is TRBJ1-2 and V is TRBV20-1; unclear D gene. This CDR3 contains 11 residues. V lost 4 bases, J lost 4 bases, and 7 bases lay in between. Germline V lookup: CDR1 DFQATT, CDR2 SNEGSKA (reference sequence). CDR3 region: CSAILGYGYTF. The CDR3 nucleotides are TGCAGTGCTATACTCGGCTATGGCTACACCTTC.

This sequence joins TRBV29-1 and TRBJ1-1; perhaps TRBD1 as D (6 bases). The CDR3 length is 11 residues. Germline V gene lookup returns CDR1 SQVTM and CDR2 ANQGSEA. Trimming removed 8 bases from V and 6 bases from J, with 13 bases in between. DNA for the CDR3: TGCAGCCCCGGGACAAATCCTGAAGCTTTCTTT. Its translation is CSPGTNPEAFF.

Remarks on this clonotype: A much larger clone differs from this one at a single base, so this may be a read error. The rearrangement joins TRBV24-1 to TRBJ2-2; no clear D. V lost 4 bases and J 0 bases, leaving 5 bases between the germline ends. The CDR3 is made up of 14 amino acids. The V gene's germline CDR1 is KGHDR and CDR2 SFDVKD. The CDR3 DNA follows: TGTGCCACCAGTGAGGGGTCGAACACCGGGGAGCTGTTTTTT. Translated: CATSEGSNTGELFF.

Worth noting for this clonotype: Given a much more abundant clone one base away, this may be a read error. The gene calls are TRBV5-1 and TRBJ1-6, with no clear D. The CDR3 contains 16 residues. Germline V gene data show CDR1 as SGHRS and CDR2 as YFSETQ. Trimming stripped 0 bases from V and 5 bases from J, with 12 bases between. CDR3 bases: TGCGCCAGCAGCTTGGACACACGAGAAGATAATTCACCCCTCCACTTT. This encodes CASSLDTREDNSPLHF.

This clonotype was seen many times. The chain combines TRBV7-8 with TRBJ1-2; D not certain. CDR1 is SGHVS and CDR2 is FQNEAQ in the germline V gene. The V end was cut by 5 bases, the J end by 5 bases, with 15 bases between. The CDR3 has 14 residues. This CDR3 is CASSQDAGFYGYTF. For the CDR3, the DNA is TGTGCCAGCAGCCAAGATGCCGGTTTTTATGGCTACACCTTC.

V gene TRBV5-1 combines with J gene TRBJ1-1; 11 positions agree with TRBD1. With 0 bases clipped from V and 6 bases from J, the junction kept 10 bases outside the gene matches. This CDR3 comprises 17 residues. Germline CDR1 and CDR2: SGHRS and YFSETQ. CDR3 coding DNA: TGCGCCAGCAGCTTGGTCGGACAGGGGGCGGCAGACGCTGAAGCTTTCTTT. This gives the protein CASSLVGQGAADAEAFF. The full variable domain, with the rest looked up from reference TRBV5-1 and TRBJ1-1, is KAGVTQTPRYLIKTRGQQVTLSCSPISGHRSVSWYQQTPGQGLQFLFEYFSETQRNKGNFPGRFSGRQFSNSRSEMNVSTLELGDSALYLCASSLVGQGAADAEAFFGQGTRLTVV.

V is TRBV29-1 and J is TRBJ1-2; no firm D call. Germline V CDR1 and CDR2: SQVTM, ANQGSEA. This CDR3 comprises 10 residues. Deletions cut 6 bases from V and 8 bases from J, with 10 bases between. The CDR3 DNA follows: TGCAGCGTACAAGGAGGAGGCTACACCTTC. Translated: CSVQGGGYTF.

The chain couples TRBV19 to TRBJ1-2; weak D call: TRBD1 (5 bases). Trimming took 3 bases from V and 8 from J, leaving 10 bases between them. Germline V gene lookup returns CDR1 LNHDA and CDR2 SQIVND (reference sequence). This CDR3 spans 12 amino acids. The CDR3 here is CASSIAGRGYTF. The CDR3 DNA sequence: TGTGCCAGTAGTATTGCAGGGAGGGGCTACACCTTC.

This clonotype was counted at least ten times. The chain couples TRBV29-1 to TRBJ2-7; TRBD2 aligns across 9 bases. Germline V CDR1 and CDR2: SQVTM, ANQGSEA. The CDR3 loop spans 15 amino acids. After removal of 0 bases from V and 5 bases from J, the junction contained 8 bases not matched to a gene. The CDR3 reads CSVEDRLAGSDEQYF. DNA for the CDR3: TGCAGCGTTGAAGATAGGCTAGCGGGATCTGACGAGCAGTACTTC.

This chain links TRBV15 with TRBJ1-5, with 7 bases matching TRBD1. CDR3 length: 18 amino acids. The V and J ends lost 0 bases and 5 bases, in that order; junction bases with no gene match: 13. Germline V CDR1 and CDR2: LNHNV, YYDKDF (reference sequence). CDR3 loop: CATSRDRRQGGPHQPQHF. CDR3 in DNA: TGTGCCACCAGCAGAGATCGGCGGCAGGGGGGGCCTCATCAGCCCCAGCATTTT.

Comment on this clonotype: A read error is possible here, since a much larger clone lies one base away. The chain employs TRBV7-6 and TRBJ2-5, with no clear D. Germline V gene sequence: CDR1 SGHVS, CDR2 FNYEAQ. The CDR3 contains 14 residues. With 0 bases removed from V and 4 bases from J, the gap between germline ends came to 9 bases. This CDR3 reads CASSLAPAAETQYF. The CDR3, as DNA: TGTGCCAGCAGCTTAGCCCCGGCAGCAGAGACCCAGTACTTC. The full variable domain, its missing parts supplied by reference TRBV7-6 and TRBJ2-5, is GAGVSQSPRYKVTKRGQDVALRCDPISGHVSLYWYRQALGQGPEFLTYFNYEAQQDKSGLPNDRFSAERPEGSISTLTIQRTEQRDSAMYRCASSLAPAAETQYFGPGTRLLVL.

Many counts were recorded for this clonotype. The V call is TRBV15, the J call TRBJ1-1; perhaps TRBD1 as D (6 bases). V lost 5 bases, J lost 4 bases, and 11 bases lay in between. The CDR3 contains 13 residues. Germline lookup yields CDR1 LNHNV and CDR2 YYDKDF (reference sequence). The CDR3 coding sequence is TGTGCCACCAGCCCGGACAGCCTCACTGAAGCTTTCTTT. It encodes CATSPDSLTEAFF.

The J gene is TRBJ1-2, the V gene TRBV25-1; D gene uncertain. This CDR3 contains 14 residues. Trimming removed 2 bases at V and 1 base at J, with 8 bases between. Germline V CDR1 and CDR2: MGHDK, SYGVNS. The CDR3 DNA follows: TGTGCCAGCAGTGAAATGCGGAATAACTATGGCTACACCTTC. As protein: CASSEMRNNYGYTF.